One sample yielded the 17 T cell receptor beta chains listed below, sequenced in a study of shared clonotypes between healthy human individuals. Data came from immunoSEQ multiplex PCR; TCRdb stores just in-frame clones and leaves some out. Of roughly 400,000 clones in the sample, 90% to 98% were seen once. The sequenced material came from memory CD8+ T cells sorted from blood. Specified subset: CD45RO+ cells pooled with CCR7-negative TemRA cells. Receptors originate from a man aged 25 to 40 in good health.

The CDR3 nucleotides read TGCGCCAGCAGCCCGCAGTGGGAGGAGACCCAGTACTTC. It specifies CASSPQWEETQYF. The genes are TRBV5-1 and TRBJ2-5; possible D gene TRBD2, 5 bases. There are 13 residues in the CDR3. V lost 4 bases to trimming and J lost 5 bases, with 12 bases between them. Looked up from germline, CDR1 is SGHRS and CDR2 is YFSETQ.

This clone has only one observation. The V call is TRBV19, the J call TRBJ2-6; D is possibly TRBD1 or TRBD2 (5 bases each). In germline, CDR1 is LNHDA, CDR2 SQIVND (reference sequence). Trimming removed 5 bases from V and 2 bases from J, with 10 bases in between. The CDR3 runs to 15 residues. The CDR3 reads CASSPRETGANVLTF. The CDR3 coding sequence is TGTGCCAGTAGTCCCAGGGAGACTGGGGCCAACGTCCTGACTTTC.

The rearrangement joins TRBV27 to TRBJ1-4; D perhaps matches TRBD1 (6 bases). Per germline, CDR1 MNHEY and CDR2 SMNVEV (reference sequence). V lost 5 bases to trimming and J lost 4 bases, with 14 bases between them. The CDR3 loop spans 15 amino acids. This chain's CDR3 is CASSRRGGGNEKLFF. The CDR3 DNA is TGTGCCAGCAGTAGACGGGGAGGGGGTAATGAAAAACTGTTTTTT.

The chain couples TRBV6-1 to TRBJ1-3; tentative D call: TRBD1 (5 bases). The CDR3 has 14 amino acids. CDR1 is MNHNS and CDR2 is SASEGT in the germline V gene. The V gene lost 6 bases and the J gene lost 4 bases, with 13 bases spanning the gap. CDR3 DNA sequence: TGTGCCAGCAGGATGGGACGGTGGGGAAACACCATATATTTT. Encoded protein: CASRMGRWGNTIYF.

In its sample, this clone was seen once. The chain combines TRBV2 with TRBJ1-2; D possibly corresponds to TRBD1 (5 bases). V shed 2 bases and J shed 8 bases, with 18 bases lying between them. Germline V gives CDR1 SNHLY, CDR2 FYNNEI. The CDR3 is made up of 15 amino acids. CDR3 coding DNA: TGTGCCAGCAGTGAACAGGGTATTGGATTAGCGGGCTACACCTTC. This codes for CASSEQGIGLAGYTF.

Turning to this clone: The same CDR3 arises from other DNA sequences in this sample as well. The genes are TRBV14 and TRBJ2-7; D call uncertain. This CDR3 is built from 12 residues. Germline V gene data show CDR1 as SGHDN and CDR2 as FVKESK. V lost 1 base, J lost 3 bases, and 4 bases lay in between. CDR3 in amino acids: CASSQVRYEQYF. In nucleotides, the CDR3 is TGTGCCAGCAGCCAAGTGCGCTACGAGCAGTACTTC.

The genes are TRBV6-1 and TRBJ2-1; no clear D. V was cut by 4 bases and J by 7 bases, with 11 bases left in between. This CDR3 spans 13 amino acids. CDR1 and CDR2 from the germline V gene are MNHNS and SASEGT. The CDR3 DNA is TGTGCCAGCAGTGGGCCACTCCGTAATGAGCAGTTCTTC. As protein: CASSGPLRNEQFF.

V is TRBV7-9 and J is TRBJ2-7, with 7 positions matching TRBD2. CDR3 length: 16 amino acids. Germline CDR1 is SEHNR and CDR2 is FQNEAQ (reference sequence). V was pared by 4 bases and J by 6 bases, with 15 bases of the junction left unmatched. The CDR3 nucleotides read TGTGCCAGCAGCTACCGTACCTTGGGGGAGGGCCGCGAGCAGTACTTC. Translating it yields CASSYRTLGEGREQYF.

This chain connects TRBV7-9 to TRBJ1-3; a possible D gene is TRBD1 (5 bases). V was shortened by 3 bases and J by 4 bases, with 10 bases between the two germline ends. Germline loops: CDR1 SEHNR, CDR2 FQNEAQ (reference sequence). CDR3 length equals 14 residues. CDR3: CASSFLRDGNTIYF. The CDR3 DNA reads TGTGCCAGCAGCTTTCTACGGGACGGAAACACCATATATTTT.

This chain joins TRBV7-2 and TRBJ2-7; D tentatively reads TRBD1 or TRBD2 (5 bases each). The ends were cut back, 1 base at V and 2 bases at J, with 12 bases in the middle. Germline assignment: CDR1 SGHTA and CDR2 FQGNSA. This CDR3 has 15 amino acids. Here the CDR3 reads CASSLVWDGAYEQYF. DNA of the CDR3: TGTGCCAGCAGCTTAGTGTGGGACGGGGCCTACGAGCAGTACTTC.

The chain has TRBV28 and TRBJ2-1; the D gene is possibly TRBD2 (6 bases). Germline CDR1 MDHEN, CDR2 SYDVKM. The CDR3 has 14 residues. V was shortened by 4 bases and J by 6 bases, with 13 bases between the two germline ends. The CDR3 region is CASSWERAINEQFF. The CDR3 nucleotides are TGTGCCAGCAGTTGGGAGCGGGCGATCAATGAGCAGTTCTTC.

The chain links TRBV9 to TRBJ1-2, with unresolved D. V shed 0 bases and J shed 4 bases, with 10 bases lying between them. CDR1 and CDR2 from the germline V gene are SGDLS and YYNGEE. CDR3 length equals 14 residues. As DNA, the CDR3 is TGTGCCAGCAGCGTAGCTAGCGGGGTCTATGGCTACACCTTC. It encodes CASSVASGVYGYTF.

The CDR3 reads CASSNLARQLDSYNEQFF. CDR3 nucleotides: TGTGCCAGCAGCAACTTAGCTAGGCAACTCGACTCCTACAATGAGCAGTTCTTC. The chain combines TRBV7-8 with TRBJ2-1; D call uncertain. The CDR3 has 18 amino acids. Trimming shortened V by 5 bases and J by 0 bases, and 20 bases separated the two germline ends. Germline V gives CDR1 SGHVS, CDR2 FQNEAQ.

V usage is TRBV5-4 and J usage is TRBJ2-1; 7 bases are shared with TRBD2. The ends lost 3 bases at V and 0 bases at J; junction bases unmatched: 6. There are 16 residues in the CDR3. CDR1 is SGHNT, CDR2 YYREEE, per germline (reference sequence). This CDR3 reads CASSSRTSPSYNEQFF. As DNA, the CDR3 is TGTGCCAGCAGCTCCCGGACTAGTCCCTCCTACAATGAGCAGTTCTTC. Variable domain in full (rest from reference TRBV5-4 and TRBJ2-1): ETGVTQSPTHLIKTRGQQVTLRCSSQSGHNTVSWYQQALGQGPQFIFQYYREEENGRGNFPPRFSGLQFPNYSSELNVNALELDDSALYLCASSSRTSPSYNEQFFGPGTRLTVL.

Written as DNA, the CDR3 is TGTGCCAGCAACAGGAACTCTGGAAACACCATATATTTT. As protein: CASNRNSGNTIYF. The chain joins TRBV28 to TRBJ1-3; a weak D match, TRBD1 (5 bases). The CDR3 length is 13 residues. Trimming removed 7 bases from V and 0 bases from J, with 7 bases in between. The germline gives CDR1 MDHEN, CDR2 SYDVKM. The whole variable domain, filled in from reference TRBV28 and TRBJ1-3, reads DVKVTQSSRYLVKRTGEKVFLECVQDMDHENMFWYRQDPGLGLRLIYFSYDVKMKEKGDIPEGYSVSREKKERFSLILESASTNQTSMYLCASNRNSGNTIYFGEGSWLTVV.

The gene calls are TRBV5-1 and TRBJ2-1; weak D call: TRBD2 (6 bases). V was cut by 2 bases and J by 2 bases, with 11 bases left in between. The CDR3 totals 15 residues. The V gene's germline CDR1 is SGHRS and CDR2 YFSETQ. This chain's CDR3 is CASSFRESPYNEQFF. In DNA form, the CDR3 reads TGCGCCAGCAGCTTCCGGGAGAGCCCCTACAATGAGCAGTTCTTC.

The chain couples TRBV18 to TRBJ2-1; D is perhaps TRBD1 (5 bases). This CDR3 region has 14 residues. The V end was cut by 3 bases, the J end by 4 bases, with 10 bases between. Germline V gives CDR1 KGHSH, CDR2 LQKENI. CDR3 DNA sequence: TGTGCCAGCTCACCGGACATTGGGTACAATGAGCAGTTCTTC. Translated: CASSPDIGYNEQFF.